The 16 T cell receptor beta chains below come from one sample, sequenced in a study of blood T cell repertoires in COVID-19. TCRdb's copy holds only in-frame clones and misses some; the assay was immunoSEQ multiplex PCR. The sample comprises some 180,000 clones, around 89% of which are singletons, and about 0.59% rests with the top ten. Sequenced sample: peripheral blood. Receptors were obtained from a man in his fifties or sixties with acute or convalescent COVID-19.

The CDR3 nucleotides are TGCGCCAGCAGCCACCAATCCTCAGGGGGCTCCTACAATGAGCAGTTCTTC. It encodes CASSHQSSGGSYNEQFF. The genes are TRBV4-3 and TRBJ2-1, with TRBD1 matching over 7 bases. V shed 3 bases and J 0 bases; nucleotides not matched to a gene: 8. Germline CDR1 is LGHNA and CDR2 is YSLEER. The CDR3 extends over 17 amino acids.

This chain uses TRBV20-1 with TRBJ1-1; D gene unclear. Trimming removed 1 base from V and 8 bases from J, with 8 bases in between. Germline lookup yields CDR1 DFQATT and CDR2 SNEGSKA (reference sequence). CDR3 size: 11 residues. This CDR3 is CSARGRREAFF. CDR3 DNA sequence: TGCAGTGCTAGAGGGAGGAGGGAAGCTTTCTTT.

The gene calls are TRBV27 and TRBJ2-7, with a tentative D call TRBD2 (5 bases). The V and J ends lost 5 bases and 2 bases respectively, with 19 bases between them. The CDR3 consists of 16 residues. Per the germline V gene, CDR1 is MNHEY and CDR2 is SMNVEV (reference sequence). In DNA form, the CDR3 reads TGTGCCAGCAGTCCCCTTGGGGAGATTCTAACCTACGAGCAGTACTTC. It encodes CASSPLGEILTYEQYF.

This rearrangement joins TRBV28 to TRBJ1-6; 7 bases align to TRBD1. Trimming removed 4 bases from V and 13 bases from J; junction bases left unmatched: 7. CDR1 and CDR2 from the germline V gene are MDHEN and SYDVKM. The CDR3 length is 13 residues. CDR3: CASSSTQQGPLHF. The CDR3 bases are TGTGCCAGCAGTTCCACCCAACAGGGGCCCCTCCACTTT.

The chain joins TRBV7-3 to TRBJ2-2; 7 bases are a match to TRBD2. The CDR3 consists of 15 residues. From germline, CDR1 is SGHTA and CDR2 FQGTGA. Trimming took 2 bases from V and 5 from J; bases not matched to a gene: 5. In DNA, the CDR3 is TGTGCCAGCAGCTTACTGGCGGGAGAGACCGGGGAGCTGTTTTTT. As protein: CASSLLAGETGELFF.

J is TRBJ2-3 and V is TRBV5-1; 9 bases line up with TRBD2. V gave up 1 base and J gave up 0 bases; unmatched junction bases: 3. The CDR3 has 16 residues. Germline V gives CDR1 SGHRS, CDR2 YFSETQ. CDR3 amino acids: CASSLYLAGSTDTQYF. CDR3 sequence (DNA): TGCGCCAGCAGCTTGTATCTAGCGGGGAGCACAGATACGCAGTATTTT. Using reference TRBV5-1 and TRBJ2-3 for the parts outside the CDR3, the full variable domain is KAGVTQTPRYLIKTRGQQVTLSCSPISGHRSVSWYQQTPGQGLQFLFEYFSETQRNKGNFPGRFSGRQFSNSRSEMNVSTLELGDSALYLCASSLYLAGSTDTQYFGPGTRLTVL.

The rearrangement uses TRBV21-1 and TRBJ1-4. TRBV21-1 is flagged as a pseudogene. This CDR3 region has 19 residues. DNA for the CDR3: TGTGCCAGCAGCAAAGAGGTCCCGGGGTCGTTAACAACTAATGAAAAACTGTTTTTT. Protein product: CASSKEVPGSLTTNEKLFF.

Points on this clone: The sample has other DNA sequences that encode this CDR3 too. This chain uses TRBV28 with TRBJ1-2; the match to TRBD1 covers 8 bases. The CDR3 totals 12 residues. Trimming cost V 6 bases and J 4 bases; bases outside gene matches: 1. Germline V gene sequence: CDR1 MDHEN, CDR2 SYDVKM. The CDR3 coding sequence is TGTGCCAGCAGCCAGGGGGCCTATGGCTACACCTTC. Its translation is CASSQGAYGYTF.

This sequence joins TRBV28 and TRBJ1-4, with D perhaps matching TRBD1 (6 bases). The V gene's germline CDR1 is MDHEN and CDR2 SYDVKM. Trimming took 8 bases from V and 8 from J, leaving 15 bases between them. The CDR3 spans 13 residues. In DNA form, the CDR3 reads TGTGCCAGCCACAGGGTCGGATGGGAAAAACTGTTTTTT. It translates to CASHRVGWEKLFF.

The chain links TRBV29-1 to TRBJ2-4, with D possibly being TRBD2 (6 bases). Germline V gene data show CDR1 as SQVTM and CDR2 as ANQGSEA. Trimming removed 4 bases at V and 5 bases at J, with 15 bases between. The CDR3 has 14 residues. The CDR3 protein is CSVVFSGAENIQYF. Here the CDR3 DNA reads TGCAGCGTTGTGTTTAGCGGCGCAGAAAACATTCAGTACTTC.

This sequence joins TRBV5-1 and TRBJ2-2; TRBD1 might be the D (6 bases). Germline V gene sequence: CDR1 SGHRS, CDR2 YFSETQ. The CDR3 consists of 14 residues. Trimming removed 1 base from V and 5 bases from J, with 9 bases in between. CDR3 bases: TGCGCCAGCAGCTTGCAGGGGTCGACCGGGGAGCTGTTTTTT. This codes for CASSLQGSTGELFF.

The gene calls are TRBV7-2 and TRBJ1-1; D gene ambiguous. V shed 4 bases and J shed 7 bases, with 10 bases lying between them. This CDR3 comprises 12 residues. Germline V gives CDR1 SGHTA, CDR2 FQGNSA. The chain's CDR3 is CASSWSRSEAFF. The CDR3 nucleotides are TGTGCCAGCAGCTGGAGTCGGAGTGAAGCTTTCTTT.

This clone is a singleton in its sample. The chain combines TRBV10-3 with TRBJ2-7, with 9 bases fitting TRBD1. The CDR3 extends over 13 amino acids. CDR1 and CDR2 from the germline V gene are ENHRY and SYGVKD. J lost 4 bases, V lost 6 bases, and 4 bases had no gene match. CDR3 DNA: TGTGCCATCAGCGACAGGGGGGGGTACGAGCAGTACTTC. This sequence encodes CAISDRGGYEQYF.

The chain combines TRBV27 with TRBJ2-3; TRBD2 agrees at 12 bases. V lost 3 bases, J lost 5 bases, and 0 bases stayed unmatched. This CDR3 spans 14 amino acids. Germline CDR1 and CDR2: MNHEY and SMNVEV (reference sequence). Here the CDR3 reads CASSLGLAGDTQYF. In DNA form, the CDR3 reads TGTGCCAGCAGTTTGGGACTAGCGGGAGATACGCAGTATTTT.

Here the CDR3 DNA reads TGTGCCACCAGTGACCTTACAGGGAGCAGCACAGATACGCAGTATTTT. Encoded protein: CATSDLTGSSTDTQYF. The gene calls are TRBV24-1 and TRBJ2-3, with D possibly being TRBD1 (6 bases). The CDR3 contains 16 residues. The germline V gene encodes CDR1 KGHDR and CDR2 SFDVKD. Trimming removed 4 bases from V and 0 bases from J, with 13 bases in between.

V and J are TRBV9 and TRBJ2-3; 11 bases agree with TRBD2. Per germline, CDR1 SGDLS and CDR2 YYNGEE. This CDR3 is 17 amino acids long. After removal of 0 bases from V and 6 bases from J, the junction contained 9 bases not matched to a gene. The CDR3 region has the DNA TGTGCCAGCAGCGTAGGCGGTAGCGGGAGGGCTGCTGATACGCAGTATTTT. The encoded protein is CASSVGGSGRAADTQYF.